Presented here are 12 T cell receptor beta chains from one specimen sequenced in a study of ipilimumab plus nivolumab after autologous stem cell transplantation. Repertoires were generated with immunoSEQ multiplex PCR, while TCRdb's copy carries only in-frame clones and drops some. This table holds 17,000 or so clones, about 72% found once. The sequencing used PBMCs, collected in a trial of ipilimumab plus nivolumab as post-transplant consolidation. The source of these receptors is a male donor with diffuse large B-cell lymphoma.

Within the sample, this clone is medium-sized (0.01 to 0.1%). The chain employs TRBV4-2 and TRBJ2-1; D is unclear. The V gene's germline CDR1 is LGHNA and CDR2 YNFKEQ. The V end was cut by 1 base, the J end by 0 bases, with 7 bases between. This CDR3 region has 15 residues. The CDR3 DNA is TGTGCCAGCAGCCAAGGGTGGAACTCCTACAATGAGCAGTTCTTC. It is translated as CASSQGWNSYNEQFF.

V usage is TRBV13 and J usage is TRBJ2-3; D is tentatively TRBD1 or TRBD2 (5 bases each). The CDR3 loop spans 14 amino acids. Per germline, CDR1 PRHDT and CDR2 FYEKMQ (reference sequence). The germline V and J ends were trimmed by 4 bases and 7 bases, with 15 bases remaining between them. CDR3 DNA sequence: TGTGCCAGCAGCTCCAACCGGGACCGAAATACGCAGTATTTT. It translates to CASSSNRDRNTQYF. The whole variable domain, filled in from reference TRBV13 and TRBJ2-3, reads AAGVIQSPRHLIKEKRETATLKCYPIPRHDTVYWYQQGPGQDPQFLISFYEKMQSDKGSIPDRFSAQQFSDYHSELNMSSLELGDSALYFCASSSNRDRNTQYFGPGTRLTVL.

This clone was counted a few times. The rearrangement uses TRBV6-5 and TRBJ1-5; D is uncertain. The CDR3 is 14 residues long. Deletions cut 0 bases from V and 0 bases from J, with 3 bases between. Germline lookup yields CDR1 MNHEY and CDR2 SVGAGI. This CDR3 reads CASSYSFSNQPQHF. In DNA, the CDR3 is TGTGCCAGCAGTTACTCGTTTAGCAATCAGCCCCAGCATTTT.

The J gene is TRBJ2-7, the V gene TRBV11-2; D remains unclear. CDR1 and CDR2 from the germline V gene are SGHAT and FQNNGV. The CDR3 extends over 14 amino acids. Trimming stripped 0 bases from V and 4 bases from J, with 10 bases between. The CDR3 reads CASSLEIRGYEQYF. The CDR3 coding sequence is TGTGCCAGCAGCTTAGAAATCCGCGGATACGAGCAGTACTTC.

This clone showed up just a few times. The genes are TRBV10-3 and TRBJ2-7; tentative D call: TRBD1 (6 bases). CDR3 length: 14 residues. V was trimmed by 2 bases and J by 3 bases, leaving 11 bases between them. In germline, CDR1 is ENHRY, CDR2 SYGVKD. The CDR3 coding sequence is TGTGCCATCAGTGAGAACAGGGCGAACTACGAGCAGTACTTC. Translation: CAISENRANYEQYF.

The chain carries TRBV4-1 and TRBJ2-7; a possible D gene is TRBD1 (5 bases). Trimming pared 0 bases from V and 7 bases from J, leaving 13 bases between. CDR1 MGHRA and CDR2 YSYEKL come from the germline V gene. CDR3 length: 14 amino acids. The CDR3: CASSQDRREGEQYF. CDR3 DNA sequence: TGCGCCAGCAGCCAAGATCGCAGGGAAGGGGAGCAGTACTTC.

The rearrangement links TRBV27 to TRBJ2-5, with TRBD2 identical over 11 bases. This CDR3 region has 15 residues. Germline V gene data show CDR1 as MNHEY and CDR2 as SMNVEV (reference sequence). V was pared by 5 bases and J by 5 bases, with 7 bases of the junction left unmatched. CDR3: CASSLLAGGRETQYF. CDR3 in DNA: TGTGCCAGCAGTCTTTTAGCGGGGGGGCGGGAGACCCAGTACTTC.

The chain is built from TRBV4-1 and TRBJ2-1, with 7 positions matching TRBD2. Trimming took 1 base from V and 1 from J; bases not matched to a gene: 7. The CDR3 length is 17 residues. Germline loops: CDR1 MGHRA, CDR2 YSYEKL. This CDR3 is CASSQATAGRSYNEQFF. CDR3 coding DNA: TGCGCCAGCAGCCAAGCTACAGCGGGGCGATCCTACAATGAGCAGTTCTTC.

J is TRBJ2-3 and V is TRBV19; the match to TRBD2 covers 13 bases. CDR3 size: 20 residues. V gave up 4 bases and J gave up 2 bases; unmatched junction bases: 15. From germline, CDR1 is LNHDA and CDR2 SQIVND (reference sequence). CDR3 sequence: CASSTVTSSGLAGSTDTQYF. The CDR3 DNA reads TGTGCCAGTAGTACCGTTACCAGCTCGGGACTAGCGGGATCCACAGATACGCAGTATTTT.

Of note for this clone: The junction differs from germline at one of its ends, possibly a read error. This rearrangement joins TRBV7-9 to TRBJ1-2, with D possibly matching TRBD1 (5 bases). Germline CDR1 reads SEHNR; CDR2 reads FQNEAQ (reference sequence). The CDR3 has 15 amino acids. This chain's CDR3 is CASSLFAEGRPRENF. The CDR3 DNA reads as TGTGCCAGCAGCTTATTCGCAGAGGGTAGGCCCAGGGAGAACTTC.

The chain joins TRBV5-6 to TRBJ2-7; 14 bases agree with TRBD2. CDR1 SGHDT and CDR2 YYEEEE come from the germline V gene. The CDR3 runs 15 residues. V lost 4 bases, J lost 7 bases, and 7 bases stayed unmatched. The CDR3, as DNA: TGTGCCAGCAGCAGTAGACTAGCGGGGGGGCTAGAGCAGTACTTC. This codes for CASSSRLAGGLEQYF.

The chain recombines TRBV5-6 with TRBJ2-7, with 10 bases that match TRBD2. CDR1 SGHDT and CDR2 YYEEEE come from the germline V gene. With 5 bases clipped from V and 4 bases from J, the junction kept 6 bases outside the gene matches. The CDR3 is 14 amino acids. DNA for the CDR3: TGTGCCAGCAGAACTAGCGGGGACGGATACGAGCAGTACTTC. It codes for CASRTSGDGYEQYF.